These T cell receptor beta chains were read from a single sample in a study of immune characterization of retroperitoneal liposarcoma. TCRdb reprocessed the PCR reads via MiXCR and lists one record per CDR3 protein. The data hold around 12,000 distinct CDR3 sequences, with around 50% observed a single time. Sequencing used tumor tissue. Receptors were obtained from a female donor with retroperitoneal liposarcoma. Both conserved end residues are part of each CDR3. A D gene is named only where the DNA matches it firmly. A row's size may be missing; if present it is once, few, many or a size class.

>TRBJ2-1|many|TRBV7-8|TRBD2|15
CASSFPAGGPNEQFF
TGTGCCAGCAGCTTCCCAGCGGGGGGGCCCAATGAGCAGTTCTTC
>TRBJ2-1|-|TRBV6-1|-|12
CASSYTVNEQFF
TGTGCCAGCAGTTATACGGTCAATGAGCAGTTCTTC
>TRBJ2-7|large|TRBV7-2|TRBD2|16
CASSFPSGSSYNEQYF
TGTGCCAGCAGCTTTCCTAGCGGGAGCTCCTACAATGAGCAGTACTTC
>TRBJ1-1|few|TRBV6-1|-|14
CASLARGLDTEAFF
TGTGCCAGTCTTGCTAGAGGGTTGGACACTGAAGCTTTCTTT
>TRBJ2-1|-|TRBV6-5|TRBD2|16
CASSWSKGGSVGEQFF
TGTGCCAGCAGTTGGTCCAAGGGCGGGAGCGTAGGTGAGCAGTTCTTC
>TRBJ2-3|-|TRBV27|TRBD2|18
CASSLGTVAGVKTDTQYF
TGTGCCAGCAGTTTGGGGACGGTAGCGGGAGTGAAAACAGATACGCAGTATTTT
>TRBJ1-5|-|TRBV27|-|14
CASSFGRAHQPQHF
TGTGCCAGCAGTTTCGGCAGGGCCCATCAGCCCCAGCATTTT
>TRBJ2-3|-|TRBV6-8|TRBD2|17
CASSVGTSAFSTDTQYF
TGTGCCAGCAGTGTCGGGACTAGCGCCTTCAGCACAGATACGCAGTATTTT
>TRBJ2-1|few|TRBV7-8|-|15
CASSLIGGSRETQFF
TGTGCCAGCAGCTTGATTGGGGGGAGCCGGGAGACCCAGTTCTTC
>TRBJ1-5|few|TRBV6-1|-|16
CASSQDSYYSNQPQHF
TGTGCCAGCAGCCAGGACAGCTATTATAGCAATCAGCCCCAGCATTTT
>TRBJ2-3|once|TRBV6-6|-|14
CASSADSFTDTQYF
TGTGCCAGCAGTGCTGACAGCTTCACAGATACGCAGTATTTT
>TRBJ1-2|-|TRBV6-6|-|15
CASSREQRNNYGYTF
TGTGCCAGCAGCCGGGAACAAAGAAATAACTATGGCTACACCTTC
>TRBJ2-5|few|TRBV11-3|TRBD2|19
CASSNNIVLAGDLRGEQYF
TGTGCCAGCAGCAACAACATCGTACTAGCGGGAGATCTAAGAGGTGAGCAGTACTTC
>TRBJ2-7|many|TRBV11-2|-|14
CASSFAGPNYEQYF
TGTGCCAGCAGCTTCGCCGGGCCCAACTACGAGCAGTACTTC
>TRBJ2-3|medium-sized|TRBV6-1|-|12
CASSISGDTQYF
TGTGCCAGCAGTATCTCAGGGGATACGCAGTATTTT
>TRBJ2-5|-|TRBV12-3/TRBV12-4|-|14
CASTTADGAQTQYF
TGTGCCAGCACCACGGCGGACGGCGCACAGACCCAGTACTTC
>TRBJ2-1|-|TRBV10-2|TRBD2|15
CASSEMAGAYNEQFF
TGCGCCAGCAGTGAGATGGCGGGAGCCTACAATGAGCAGTTCTTC
>TRBJ2-3|-|TRBV6-1|-|14
CASSEHGAGDTQYF
TGTGCCAGCAGTGAACATGGAGCGGGAGATACGCAGTATTTT
>TRBJ2-6|-|TRBV6-8|-|15
CASSFQGTGANVLTF
TGTGCCAGCAGTTTCCAGGGGACTGGGGCCAACGTCCTGACTTTC
>TRBJ2-4|-|TRBV6-1|-|14
CASSEVSGFGIQYF
TGTGCCAGCAGTGAAGTTTCGGGGTTCGGCATTCAGTACTTC